This TCR beta chain was captured by sequencing in a study of response to subunit inactivated influenza vaccine. This clonotype was detected many times. What it binds is unknown. In TCRdb, the RT-PCR reads were re-called with MiXCR into one record per CDR3 protein. The sample holds about 520,000 distinct CDR3 sequences, around 7.9% seen once. This CDR3 has 14 residues. Germline loops: CDR1 SGHAT, CDR2 FQNNGV. Trimming took off 3 bases at V and 1 base at J, with 9 bases between the two ends. Study-wide results and limits: Authors suggested seasonal influenza vaccinations each recruit few new T cells.

The chain is built from TRBV11-2 and TRBJ2-5, with D unresolved. Here the sequenced sample was PBMCs from blood, taken around 2 years after vaccination. This TCR derives from a man aged 50-75 years who received an inactivated influenza vaccine. The CDR3 DNA follows: TGTGCCAGCAGCTTCCGTCACAGCCAAGAGACCCAGTACTTC. It is translated as CASSFRHSQETQYF.